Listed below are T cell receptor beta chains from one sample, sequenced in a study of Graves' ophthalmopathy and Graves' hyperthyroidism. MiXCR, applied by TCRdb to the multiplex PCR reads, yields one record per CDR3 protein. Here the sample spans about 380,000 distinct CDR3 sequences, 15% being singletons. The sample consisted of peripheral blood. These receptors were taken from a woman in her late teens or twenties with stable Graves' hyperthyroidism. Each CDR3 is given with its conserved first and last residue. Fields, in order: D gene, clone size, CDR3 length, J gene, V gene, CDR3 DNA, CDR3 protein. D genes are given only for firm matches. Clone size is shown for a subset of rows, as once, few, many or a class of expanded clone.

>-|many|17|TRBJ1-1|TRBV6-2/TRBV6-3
TGTGCCAGCAGTAACCCCGTGGGGCGGATATTAAGCACTGAAGCTTTCTTT
CASSNPVGRILSTEAFF
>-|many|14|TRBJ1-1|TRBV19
TGTGCCAGTAGTATTAAGGACGGCTACACTGAAGCTTTCTTT
CASSIKDGYTEAFF
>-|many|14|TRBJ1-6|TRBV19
TGTGCCAGTAGTATAGAAGGTAGGCTGTCACCCCTCCACTTT
CASSIEGRLSPLHF
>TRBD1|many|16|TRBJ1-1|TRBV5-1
TGCGCCAGCAGCAAAGGACAGGGAGGCCTGGACACTGAAGCTTTCTTT
CASSKGQGGLDTEAFF
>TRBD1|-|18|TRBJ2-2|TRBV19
TGTGCCAGTAGTACTCAACCCCCCGGGACAGCGAACACCGGGGAGCTGTTTTTT
CASSTQPPGTANTGELFF
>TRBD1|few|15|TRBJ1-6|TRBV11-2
TGTGCCAGCAGCTTCGGGACAGGGGATAATTCACCCCTCCACTTT
CASSFGTGDNSPLHF
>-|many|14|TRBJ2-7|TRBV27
TGTGCCAGCAGTTTATCGCGACAGTCCTACGAGCAGTACTTC
CASSLSRQSYEQYF
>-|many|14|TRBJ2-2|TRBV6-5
TGTGCCAGCAGTTTAACAGGGATGACCGGGGAGCTGTTTTTT
CASSLTGMTGELFF
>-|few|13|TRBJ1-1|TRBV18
TGTGCCAGCTCACCATCAGTCGACACTGAAGCTTTCTTT
CASSPSVDTEAFF
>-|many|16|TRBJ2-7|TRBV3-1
TGTGCCAGCAGCCAAGCGGGGCGGGGAGTAATCGAGGAGCAGTACTTC
CASSQAGRGVIEEQYF
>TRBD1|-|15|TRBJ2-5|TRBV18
TGTGCCAGCTCACTCGGGACAGGGGGCAGAGAGACCCAGTACTTC
CASSLGTGGRETQYF
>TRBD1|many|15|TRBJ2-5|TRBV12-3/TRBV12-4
TGTGCCAGCAGTTTCGCCCCGACAGGGGAGGAGACCCAGTACTTC
CASSFAPTGEETQYF
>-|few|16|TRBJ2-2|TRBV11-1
TGTGCCAGCAGCTTCTTAAGGCTCTCGGACACCGGGGAGCTGTTTTTT
CASSFLRLSDTGELFF
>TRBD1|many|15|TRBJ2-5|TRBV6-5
TGTGCCAGCAGTTACCAGGGACAGCAGAAAGAGACCCAGTACTTC
CASSYQGQQKETQYF
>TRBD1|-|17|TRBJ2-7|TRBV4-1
TGCGCCAGCAGCCAAGTCGCTTTGGGACAGGGGGGGTACGAGCAGTACTTC
CASSQVALGQGGYEQYF
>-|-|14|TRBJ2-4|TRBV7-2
TGTGCCAGCAGCTTGGGGGGAGACAAAAACATTCAGTACTTC
CASSLGGDKNIQYF
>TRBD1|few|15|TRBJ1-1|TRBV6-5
TGTGCCAGCAGTTACTCGCAGGGGGGGAACACTGAAGCTTTCTTT
CASSYSQGGNTEAFF
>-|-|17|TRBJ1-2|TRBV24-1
TGTGCCACCAGTGATGAGAGTATAGGCGTAGGGGTCTATGGCTACACCTTC
CATSDESIGVGVYGYTF
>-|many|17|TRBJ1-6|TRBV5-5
TGTGCCAGCAGCTTGGACAGCCCGAGCTCCTATAATTCACCCCTCCACTTT
CASSLDSPSSYNSPLHF
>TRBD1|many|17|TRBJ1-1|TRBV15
TGTGCCACCAGCAGATCCCTGGGGGACAGGCTAGTCACTGAAGCTTTCTTT
CATSRSLGDRLVTEAFF
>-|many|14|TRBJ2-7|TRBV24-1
TGTGCCACCAGTGAAGCCGGGACACGCTACGAGCAGTACTTC
CATSEAGTRYEQYF
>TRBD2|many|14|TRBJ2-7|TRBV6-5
TGTGCCAGCAGCCTCGGACTAGCGGCCTACGAGCAGTACTTC
CASSLGLAAYEQYF
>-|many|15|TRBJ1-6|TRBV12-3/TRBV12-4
TGTGCCAGCAGCCCCCAACAGGGAGTGTTTTCACCCCTCCACTTT
CASSPQQGVFSPLHF
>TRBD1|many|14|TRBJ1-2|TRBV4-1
TGCGCCAGCAGCCTGAGGACAGGAGCTCCGGGCTACACCTTC
CASSLRTGAPGYTF
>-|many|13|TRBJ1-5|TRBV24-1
TGTGCCACCAGTGATTTGAACAATCAGCCCCAGCATTTT
CATSDLNNQPQHF
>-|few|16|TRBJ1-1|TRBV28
TGTGCCAGCAGCTCAACCTTCCGGGGAGTGAACACTGAAGCTTTCTTT
CASSSTFRGVNTEAFF
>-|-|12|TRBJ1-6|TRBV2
TGTGCCATAGAAGCGGATAACTCACACCTCCACTTT
CAIEADNSHLHF
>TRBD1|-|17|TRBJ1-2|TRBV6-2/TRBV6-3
TGTGCCAGCAGTTACTCAGGGGGCGGAAGGTGGAACTATGGCTACACCTTC
CASSYSGGGRWNYGYTF
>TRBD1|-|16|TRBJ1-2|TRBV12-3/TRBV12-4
TGTGCCAGCAGTTTATATGTCAGGGGGCAGGACTATGGCTACACCTTC
CASSLYVRGQDYGYTF
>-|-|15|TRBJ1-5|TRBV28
TGTGCCAGCAGTCCCCGACTGAAAACGGGTCAGCCCCAGCATTTT
CASSPRLKTGQPQHF
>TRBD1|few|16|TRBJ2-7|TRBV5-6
TGTGCCAGCAGCTTACTGACAGGGAGAAGCTCCTACGAGCAGTACTTC
CASSLLTGRSSYEQYF
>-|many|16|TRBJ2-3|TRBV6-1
TGTGCCAGCAGTGAAGGGCGGGTAGACGGCACAGATACGCAGTATTTT
CASSEGRVDGTDTQYF
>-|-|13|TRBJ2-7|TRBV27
TGTGCCAGCAGTCCCTTCGGGGGACACGAGCAGTACTTC
CASSPFGGHEQYF
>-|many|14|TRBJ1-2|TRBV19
TGTGCCAGTAGTACCCTACAGTTCCCCTATGGCTACACCTTC
CASSTLQFPYGYTF
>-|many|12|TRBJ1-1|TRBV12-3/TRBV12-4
TGTGCCAGCAAGGCCTCCAGCCGTGAAGCTTTCTTT
CASKASSREAFF
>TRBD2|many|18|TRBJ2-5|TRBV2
TGTGCCAGCAGGGTCGGGACCGGCGGGCGAGGGAGGGAAGAGACCCAGTACTTC
CASRVGTGGRGREETQYF
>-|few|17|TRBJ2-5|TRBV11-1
TGTGCCAGCAGCTTAGCGGGGTTTGGGGGCTTTAAAGAGACCCAGTACTTC
CASSLAGFGGFKETQYF
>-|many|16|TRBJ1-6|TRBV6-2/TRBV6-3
TGTGCCAGCAGTGACGGGGGCAGGGTCGGAAATTCACCCCTCCACTTT
CASSDGGRVGNSPLHF
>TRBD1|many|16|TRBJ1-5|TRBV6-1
TGTGCCAGCAGGATAACAGGGGCCCATAGCAATCAGCCCCAGCATTTT
CASRITGAHSNQPQHF
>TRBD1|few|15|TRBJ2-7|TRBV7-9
TGTGCCAGCAGCTTAGCGGACAGGGGGACCTACGAGCAGTACTTC
CASSLADRGTYEQYF
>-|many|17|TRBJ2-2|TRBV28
TGTGCCAGCAGTTTAAGCGCCGTGCTACAGGGCACCGGGGAGCTGTTTTTT
CASSLSAVLQGTGELFF
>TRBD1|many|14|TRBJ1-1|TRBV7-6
TGTGCCAGCAGCTCTGGACAGGCGAACACTGAAGCTTTCTTT
CASSSGQANTEAFF
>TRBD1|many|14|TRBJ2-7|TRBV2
TGTGCCAGCACGAAACAGGGGTCCGCCTACGAGCAGTACTTC
CASTKQGSAYEQYF
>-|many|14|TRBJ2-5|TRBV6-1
TGTGCCAGCAGTCCTTCAGTGGGTCAAGAGACCCAGTACTTC
CASSPSVGQETQYF
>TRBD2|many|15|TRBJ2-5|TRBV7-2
TGTGCCAGCAGGTGGAGCGGGGGACACCAAGAGACCCAGTACTTC
CASRWSGGHQETQYF
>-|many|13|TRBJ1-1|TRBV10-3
TGTGCCATCAGCAGGGTTGGGGACACTGAAGCTTTCTTT
CAISRVGDTEAFF
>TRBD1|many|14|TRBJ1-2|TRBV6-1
TGTGCCAGCAGAGACAGGGGACCTATAAACGGCTACACCTTC
CASRDRGPINGYTF
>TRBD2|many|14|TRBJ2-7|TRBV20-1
TGCAGTGCCACTGACCCGGGAGGCTCCTACGAGCAGTACTTC
CSATDPGGSYEQYF
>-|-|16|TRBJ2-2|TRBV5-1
TGCGCCAGCAGCACCTGGATGGGGAAAGGCACCGGGGAGCTGTTTTTT
CASSTWMGKGTGELFF
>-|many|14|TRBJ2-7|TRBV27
TGTGCCAGCAGTTTGGGGCCTGCAACCTACGAGCAGTACTTC
CASSLGPATYEQYF
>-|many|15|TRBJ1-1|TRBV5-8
TGTGCCAGCAGCATGTCCGGACGGACGAACACTGAAGCTTTCTTT
CASSMSGRTNTEAFF
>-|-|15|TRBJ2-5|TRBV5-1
TGCGCCAGCAGCCTCCCCCTAACAGGGCAAGAGACCCAGTACTTC
CASSLPLTGQETQYF
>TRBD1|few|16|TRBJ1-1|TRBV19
TGTGCCAGTAGCAGATCTCCGGGACAGGGGGCGGGTGAAGCTTTCTTT
CASSRSPGQGAGEAFF
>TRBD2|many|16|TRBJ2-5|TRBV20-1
TGCAGTGCTCTGGGACTAGCGGGGTCCCGGGGTGAGACCCAGTACTTC
CSALGLAGSRGETQYF